Reported below is one T cell receptor (beta chain). This CDR3 is 16 amino acids long. V was trimmed by 5 bases and J by 0 bases, leaving 14 bases between them. CDR1 and CDR2 from the germline V gene are SGHTA and FQGTGA. This entry comes from a study of blood T cell repertoires in COVID-19. Study-wide background: Donors in the United States, Italy and Spain gave samples during acute or convalescent COVID-19. Nucleic acid was either cDNA or gDNA, and it came from T cells, B-cell-depleted T cells, or PBMCs.

Per the study methods: The assay estimated nucleated cells by amplifying reference gene primers. TCRdb's table, derived via immunoSEQ multiplex PCR, lists solely in-frame clones and lacks some. That table is the source of V, J and clone size, and D and trimming were worked out from the DNA. The data contain about 170,000 clones, 90% to 95% of them singletons. Material for sequencing was peripheral blood. The V call is TRBV7-3, the J call TRBJ2-1, with a weak D call TRBD2 (5 bases). This receptor was taken from a man aged 50 or older with acute or convalescent COVID-19. CDR3 residues: CASSPVTGSSYNEQFF. CDR3 nucleotides: TGTGCCAGCAGCCCCGTGACGGGAAGCTCCTACAATGAGCAGTTCTTC.